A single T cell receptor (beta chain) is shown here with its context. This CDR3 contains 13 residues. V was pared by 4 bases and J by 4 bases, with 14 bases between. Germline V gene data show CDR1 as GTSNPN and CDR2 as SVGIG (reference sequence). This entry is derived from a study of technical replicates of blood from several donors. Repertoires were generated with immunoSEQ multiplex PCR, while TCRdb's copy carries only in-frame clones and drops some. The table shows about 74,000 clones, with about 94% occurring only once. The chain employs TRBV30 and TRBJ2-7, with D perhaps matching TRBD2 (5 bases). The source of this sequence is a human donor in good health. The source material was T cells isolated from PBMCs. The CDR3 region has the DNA TGTGCCTGGATCACAGAGGGTAGGTACGAGCAGTACTTC. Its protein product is CAWITEGRYEQYF.